A selection of T cell receptor beta chains follows, all from one sample in a study of early T cells in non-severe SARS-CoV-2 infection. One entry per CDR3 protein, called by TCRdb with MiXCR from the 5' RACE reads. In the table there are 24,000 or so distinct CDR3 sequences, less than 7% of which are singletons. Sample: whole blood. All receptors derive from an adult who was a healthcare worker with PCR-confirmed SARS-CoV-2 infection or an uninfected control (not recorded which). Each CDR3 is given with its conserved first and last residue. Each record gives: CDR3 DNA, CDR3 protein, D gene, clone size, V gene, J gene. A D gene is named only where the DNA matches it firmly. Where a row states a size, it is once, few, many or the class of an expanded clone; other rows omit it.

CDR3 DNA: TGTGCCAGCAAGTCCGGGGCCCACAATGAGCAGTTCTTC
CDR3 protein: CASKSGAHNEQFF
D gene: -
clone size: many
V gene: TRBV7-2
J gene: TRBJ2-1

CDR3 DNA: TGCGCCAGCAGCCAAGAGGGAACGAAGACCTACGAGCAGTACTTC
CDR3 protein: CASSQEGTKTYEQYF
D gene: -
clone size: many
V gene: TRBV4-1
J gene: TRBJ2-7

CDR3 DNA: TGCAGTGCTAGAGACGACAGTCAGGGTAGTTCACCCCTCCACTTT
CDR3 protein: CSARDDSQGSSPLHF
D gene: -
clone size: -
V gene: TRBV20-1
J gene: TRBJ1-6

CDR3 DNA: TGTGCCAGCAGAAGACAGGGGGCGACTGAAGCTTTCTTT
CDR3 protein: CASRRQGATEAFF
D gene: TRBD1
clone size: many
V gene: TRBV12-3/TRBV12-4
J gene: TRBJ1-1

CDR3 DNA: TGTGCCAGCAGCCATGGGGACAGGGGCCCGGGCTACACCTTC
CDR3 protein: CASSHGDRGPGYTF
D gene: TRBD1
clone size: many
V gene: TRBV4-2
J gene: TRBJ1-2

CDR3 DNA: TGTGCCAGTAGTCCCTTCAGTGGTCCCGGGGAGCTGTTTTTT
CDR3 protein: CASSPFSGPGELFF
D gene: -
clone size: many
V gene: TRBV19
J gene: TRBJ2-2

CDR3 DNA: TGTGCCAGCAGTTTTTCCGGGACTATCCATCAGGCTACGCAGTATTTT
CDR3 protein: CASSFSGTIHQATQYF
D gene: TRBD2
clone size: few
V gene: TRBV12-3/TRBV12-4
J gene: TRBJ2-3

CDR3 DNA: TGTGCCATCCTCGGGGTGCAGGACGACAATGAGCAGTTCTTC
CDR3 protein: CAILGVQDDNEQFF
D gene: -
clone size: many
V gene: TRBV10-3
J gene: TRBJ2-1

CDR3 DNA: TGTGCCAGCAAGGTTTTAGCGGGGGGTAATGAGCAGTTCTTC
CDR3 protein: CASKVLAGGNEQFF
D gene: TRBD2
clone size: many
V gene: TRBV2
J gene: TRBJ2-1

CDR3 DNA: TGTGCCAGCAGCTTTACAGGGAAGAGTTACGAGCAGTACTTC
CDR3 protein: CASSFTGKSYEQYF
D gene: -
clone size: few
V gene: TRBV7-9
J gene: TRBJ2-7

CDR3 DNA: TGTGCCAGCAGCCAGATTGACAGAACAGCTGGGGCCAACGTCCTGACTTTC
CDR3 protein: CASSQIDRTAGANVLTF
D gene: -
clone size: few
V gene: TRBV14
J gene: TRBJ2-6

CDR3 DNA: TGTGCCAGCAGCCCGGGAGGACACTACACAGATACGCAGTATTTT
CDR3 protein: CASSPGGHYTDTQYF
D gene: TRBD2
clone size: many
V gene: TRBV12-3/TRBV12-4
J gene: TRBJ2-3

CDR3 DNA: TGTGCCAGCAGCTTACTCAACAATGAGCAGTTCTTC
CDR3 protein: CASSLLNNEQFF
D gene: -
clone size: -
V gene: TRBV7-2
J gene: TRBJ2-1

CDR3 DNA: TGTGCCGGCGCGGGCAGGGAGAGCGCCGGGGAGCTGTTTTTT
CDR3 protein: CAGAGRESAGELFF
D gene: -
clone size: many
V gene: TRBV12-3/TRBV12-4
J gene: TRBJ2-2

CDR3 DNA: TGTGCCAGCAGTCTCCGGGGGCGGCCCCAAGAGACCCAGTACTTC
CDR3 protein: CASSLRGRPQETQYF
D gene: -
clone size: few
V gene: TRBV7-2
J gene: TRBJ2-5

CDR3 DNA: TGTGCTAGCGAGCGGGACATATCAACTAATGAAAAACTGTTTTTT
CDR3 protein: CASERDISTNEKLFF
D gene: -
clone size: few
V gene: TRBV7-7
J gene: TRBJ1-4

CDR3 DNA: TGCGGGTACAGGGGGTTTGGAGAAAAACTGTTTTTT
CDR3 protein: CGYRGFGEKLFF
D gene: TRBD1
clone size: few
V gene: TRBV20-1
J gene: TRBJ1-4

CDR3 DNA: TGTGCCAGCAGCCCCCCGACAGCCCGCTCCTACAATGAGCAGTTCTTC
CDR3 protein: CASSPPTARSYNEQFF
D gene: -
clone size: many
V gene: TRBV12-3/TRBV12-4
J gene: TRBJ2-1

CDR3 DNA: TGTGCCAGCAGTGGAAACTATCCCTCCTACAATGAGCAGTTCTTC
CDR3 protein: CASSGNYPSYNEQFF
D gene: -
clone size: many
V gene: TRBV25-1
J gene: TRBJ2-1

CDR3 DNA: TGTGCCATCAGGGAATTCGGGGGGAGCACAGATACGCAGTATTTT
CDR3 protein: CAIREFGGSTDTQYF
D gene: TRBD2
clone size: many
V gene: TRBV10-3
J gene: TRBJ2-3

CDR3 DNA: TGCAGTGCCCCCCTAGGGACTAACTCCTACGAGCAGTACTTC
CDR3 protein: CSAPLGTNSYEQYF
D gene: TRBD2
clone size: many
V gene: TRBV20-1
J gene: TRBJ2-7

CDR3 DNA: TGTGCCAGCAGCCTTGGGTGGCGCAAGCGGGGGTCTACCGAGCAGTACTTC
CDR3 protein: CASSLGWRKRGSTEQYF
D gene: TRBD2
clone size: few
V gene: TRBV28
J gene: TRBJ2-7

CDR3 DNA: TGTGCCAGCAGCTTAGTAACCAACAATGAGCAGTTCTTC
CDR3 protein: CASSLVTNNEQFF
D gene: -
clone size: -
V gene: TRBV11-2
J gene: TRBJ2-1

CDR3 DNA: TGTGCCAGCAGCCCACGGGACAGGGGTGATGGCTACACCTTC
CDR3 protein: CASSPRDRGDGYTF
D gene: TRBD1
clone size: many
V gene: TRBV7-6
J gene: TRBJ1-2

CDR3 DNA: TGCAGTGCTAGAGACAGGGAGAGCCAGCCCCAGCATTTT
CDR3 protein: CSARDRESQPQHF
D gene: -
clone size: few
V gene: TRBV20-1
J gene: TRBJ1-5

CDR3 DNA: TGTGCCATCAGTGATCAGGGGGCGCATGAGACCCAGTACTTC
CDR3 protein: CAISDQGAHETQYF
D gene: TRBD1
clone size: many
V gene: TRBV10-3
J gene: TRBJ2-5

CDR3 DNA: TGTGCCAGCGTCTCGGCCAGGGTTAATTCACCCCTCCACTTT
CDR3 protein: CASVSARVNSPLHF
D gene: -
clone size: many
V gene: TRBV6-1
J gene: TRBJ1-6

CDR3 DNA: TGTGCCAGCAGCTTAGCCCCGACCTACCAAGAGACCCAGTACTTC
CDR3 protein: CASSLAPTYQETQYF
D gene: -
clone size: many
V gene: TRBV7-9
J gene: TRBJ2-5

CDR3 DNA: TGTGCCAGCAGCCCCCAGTATAGTAGCTCTGGGGCCAACGTCCTGACTTTC
CDR3 protein: CASSPQYSSSGANVLTF
D gene: -
clone size: few
V gene: TRBV7-2
J gene: TRBJ2-6

CDR3 DNA: TGTGCCTGCATGGGACAGGGGGCTCCCGGGCAGTACTTC
CDR3 protein: CACMGQGAPGQYF
D gene: TRBD1
clone size: few
V gene: TRBV6-1
J gene: TRBJ2-7

CDR3 DNA: TGCAGCGTTGACAGGACAGGGTTGGAGACCCAGTACTTC
CDR3 protein: CSVDRTGLETQYF
D gene: TRBD1
clone size: few
V gene: TRBV29-1
J gene: TRBJ2-5

CDR3 DNA: TGTGCCAGCAGCTTAGATAGGGCTGGCTACACCTTC
CDR3 protein: CASSLDRAGYTF
D gene: -
clone size: many
V gene: TRBV7-2
J gene: TRBJ1-2

CDR3 DNA: TGTGCCAGCAGTTCCCACCCTACTGAAGCTTTCTTT
CDR3 protein: CASSSHPTEAFF
D gene: -
clone size: few
V gene: TRBV28
J gene: TRBJ1-1

CDR3 DNA: TGTGCCAGCAGCTTAATTGGCCAGGGCCCCACCGGGGAGCTGTTTTTT
CDR3 protein: CASSLIGQGPTGELFF
D gene: -
clone size: -
V gene: TRBV7-3
J gene: TRBJ2-2

CDR3 DNA: TGTGCCAGCAGCGTAAGGGGGGGCCCTTACAATGAGCAGTTCTTC
CDR3 protein: CASSVRGGPYNEQFF
D gene: -
clone size: many
V gene: TRBV9
J gene: TRBJ2-1

CDR3 DNA: TGTGCCAGCTCACCCAACGTGGGACAGGGGGCTTACGAGCAGTACTTC
CDR3 protein: CASSPNVGQGAYEQYF
D gene: TRBD1
clone size: many
V gene: TRBV18
J gene: TRBJ2-7

CDR3 DNA: TGTGCCAGCCGACAGGGGGGCTCTGGAAACACCATATATTTT
CDR3 protein: CASRQGGSGNTIYF
D gene: TRBD1
clone size: few
V gene: TRBV25-1
J gene: TRBJ1-3

CDR3 DNA: TGTGCCAGCAGTGAACGTGGGAGCAATCAGCCCCAGCATTTT
CDR3 protein: CASSERGSNQPQHF
D gene: -
clone size: medium-sized
V gene: TRBV6-1
J gene: TRBJ1-5

CDR3 DNA: TGTGCCAGTAGTATTTGGGGCCAGCCCCAGCATTTT
CDR3 protein: CASSIWGQPQHF
D gene: -
clone size: few
V gene: TRBV19
J gene: TRBJ1-5

CDR3 DNA: TGTGCCAGTCAAGTCGGGGGACAGCCCCAGCATTTT
CDR3 protein: CASQVGGQPQHF
D gene: -
clone size: many
V gene: TRBV19
J gene: TRBJ1-5

CDR3 DNA: TGTGCCAGCAGTTCCGGGACTAGCGTGCGTGCCACAGATACGCAGTATTTT
CDR3 protein: CASSSGTSVRATDTQYF
D gene: TRBD2
clone size: many
V gene: TRBV27
J gene: TRBJ2-3

CDR3 DNA: TGTGCCAGCAGCTCTCAGGGAAGGAGTGATGAAGCTTTCTTT
CDR3 protein: CASSSQGRSDEAFF
D gene: -
clone size: -
V gene: TRBV7-6
J gene: TRBJ1-1

CDR3 DNA: TGTGCCAGTAGTATCAGGCAGGAGCCAGAAGATACGCAGTATTTT
CDR3 protein: CASSIRQEPEDTQYF
D gene: -
clone size: -
V gene: TRBV19
J gene: TRBJ2-3

CDR3 DNA: TGTGCCATCAGTGCGACGGAGAATGAGCAGTTCTTC
CDR3 protein: CAISATENEQFF
D gene: -
clone size: many
V gene: TRBV10-3
J gene: TRBJ2-1